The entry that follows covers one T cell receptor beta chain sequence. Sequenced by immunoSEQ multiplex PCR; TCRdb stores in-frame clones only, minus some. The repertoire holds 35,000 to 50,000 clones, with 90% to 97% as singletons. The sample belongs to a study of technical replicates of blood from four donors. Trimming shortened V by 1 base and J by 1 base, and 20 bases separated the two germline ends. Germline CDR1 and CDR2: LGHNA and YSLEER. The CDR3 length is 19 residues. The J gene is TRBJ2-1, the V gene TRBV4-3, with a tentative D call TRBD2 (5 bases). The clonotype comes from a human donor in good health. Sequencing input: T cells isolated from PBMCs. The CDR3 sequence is CASSQVTPSGGPSYNEQFF. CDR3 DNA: TGCGCCAGCAGCCAAGTCACCCCAAGCGGTGGGCCTTCCTACAATGAGCAGTTCTTC.